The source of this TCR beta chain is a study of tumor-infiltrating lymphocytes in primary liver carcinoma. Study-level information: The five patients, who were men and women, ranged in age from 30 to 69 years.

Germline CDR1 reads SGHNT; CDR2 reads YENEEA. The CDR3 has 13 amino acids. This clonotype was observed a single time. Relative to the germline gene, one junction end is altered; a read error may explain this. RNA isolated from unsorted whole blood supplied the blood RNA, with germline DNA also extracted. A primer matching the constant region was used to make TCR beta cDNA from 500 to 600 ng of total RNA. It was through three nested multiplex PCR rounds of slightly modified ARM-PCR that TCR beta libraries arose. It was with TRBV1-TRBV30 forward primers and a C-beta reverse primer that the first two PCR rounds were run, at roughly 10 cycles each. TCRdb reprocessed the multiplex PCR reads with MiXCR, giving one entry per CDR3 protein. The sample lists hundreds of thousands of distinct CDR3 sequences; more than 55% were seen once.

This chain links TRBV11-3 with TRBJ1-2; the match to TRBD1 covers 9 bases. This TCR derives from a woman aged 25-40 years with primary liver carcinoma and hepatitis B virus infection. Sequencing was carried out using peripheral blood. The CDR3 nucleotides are TGTGCCAGTAGCTTACAGGGGGCCAGAGGCTGCACCTTC. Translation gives CASSLQGARGCTF.